This T cell receptor beta chain was captured in a study of blood T cell repertoires in COVID-19 (dated by TCRdb to 2019 to 2021). With respect to the entire study: Samples from collaborators originated in the United States, Italy and Spain and spanned both the acute and convalescent phases of COVID-19. The material from the prospective study consisted of cDNA or gDNA derived from T cells, B-cell-depleted T cells, or PBMCs. Deeply sampled blood TCRbeta repertoires from subjects exposed to, actively infected with, or recovered from COVID-19 were included in the dataset. The repertoires were released in a freely available public database intended as a resource for research on the immune response to SARS-CoV-2. Samples were obtained from the ongoing ImmuneRACE study (first 160 participants) and from over 1,000 subjects provided by 6 global collaborators. Nearly every sample came with metadata listing a de-identified subject ID, COVID-19 status, age in years and sex. Where available, HLA class I and class II types were obtained from metadata supplied by the sample provider rather than from assay-based typing. What the work shows at the level of the full study, not this receptor alone: The amount of clinical and demographic metadata varied by source and participant and was provided uncurated.

Including the terminal cysteine and phenylalanine, the CDR3 comprises 17 residues. The entry retains the CDR3 DNA only, 51 bases that are in frame from base 1. The germline V gene gives CDR1 as LGHNT and CDR2 as FRNRAP. Trimming takes 2 bases off V and 5 bases off J; junction bases not matched to a gene: 8. Another Seattle source contributed samples from volunteer blood donors who had recovered from COVID-19. Collaborating institutions collected whole blood in K2EDTA tubes following their own protocols. For TCRbeta analysis, collaborators shipped samples as frozen whole blood, isolated PBMCs, or DNA extracted from either of those sample types. The immunoSEQ Assay, a bias-controlled multiplex PCR, was used to amplify TCRbeta CDR3 regions from genomic DNA. In the authors' own workflow: Nucleated cell counts per sample were estimated from amplification of reference gene primers within the assay. To quantify the absolute abundance of each unique TCRbeta CDR3 rearrangement, sequence reads were collapsed and filtered. Productive Simpson clonality was computed per sample as the square root of Simpson's diversity index over productive rearrangements. The immuneACCESS repertoire file appears here via TCRdb, limited to in-frame rearrangements. These files lack a portion of the clones; in checked studies, under half of the deficit traces to unresolved V genes, and the cause of the others is not known. V and J calls and clone size are those listed in that table; D and trimming were worked out from the DNA. The sample table records about 330,000 clones; more than 80% of these occur just once. The top ten hold roughly 6.7% of the sample.

A remark on this clone: What antigen it recognizes has not been identified. Base qualities are missing; no much larger clone stands one base away.

Sequenced material: peripheral blood. This receptor was identified in a man between 18 and 29 years old who had recovered from COVID-19. The chain is assembled from TRBV12-5 and TRBJ1-6, and 8 junction bases match TRBD1. The CDR3 in this case is CASGLPRTGLNNSPLHF. The nucleotide sequence reads TGTGCTAGTGGTTTGCCCCGGACAGGGCTGAATAATTCACCCCTCCACTTT.